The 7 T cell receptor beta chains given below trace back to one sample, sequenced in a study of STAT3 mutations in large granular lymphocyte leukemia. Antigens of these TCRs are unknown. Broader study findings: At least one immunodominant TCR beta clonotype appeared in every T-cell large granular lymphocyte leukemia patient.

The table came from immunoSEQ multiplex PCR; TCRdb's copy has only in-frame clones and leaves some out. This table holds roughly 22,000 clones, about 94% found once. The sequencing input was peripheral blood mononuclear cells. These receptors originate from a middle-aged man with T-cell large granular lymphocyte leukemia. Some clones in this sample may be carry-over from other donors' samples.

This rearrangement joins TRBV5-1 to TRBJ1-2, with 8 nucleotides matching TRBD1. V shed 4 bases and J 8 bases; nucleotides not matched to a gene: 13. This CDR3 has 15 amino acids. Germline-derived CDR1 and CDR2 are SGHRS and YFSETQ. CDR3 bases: TGCGCCAGCAGCGCCTACCGCCAGGGGGCGGGGGGCTACACCTTC. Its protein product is CASSAYRQGAGGYTF.

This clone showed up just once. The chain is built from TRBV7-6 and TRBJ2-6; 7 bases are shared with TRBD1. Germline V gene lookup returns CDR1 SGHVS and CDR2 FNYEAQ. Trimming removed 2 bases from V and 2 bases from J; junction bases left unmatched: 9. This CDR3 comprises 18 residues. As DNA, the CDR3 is TGTGCCAGCAGCTTATTAACAGGGGATCCCACTGGGGCCAACGTCCTGACTTTC. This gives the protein CASSLLTGDPTGANVLTF.

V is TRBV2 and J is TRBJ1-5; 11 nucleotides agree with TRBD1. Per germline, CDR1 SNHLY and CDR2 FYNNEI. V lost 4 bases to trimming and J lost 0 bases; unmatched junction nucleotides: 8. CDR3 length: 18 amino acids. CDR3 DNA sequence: TGTGCCAGCAGTGGGGGGGGACAGGGGGGAGGTAGCAATCAGCCCCAGCATTTT. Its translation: CASSGGGQGGGSNQPQHF. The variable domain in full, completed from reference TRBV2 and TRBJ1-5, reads EPEVTQTPSHQVTQMGQEVILRCVPISNHLYFYWYRQILGQKVEFLVSFYNNEISEKSEIFDDQFSVERPDGSNFTLKIRSTKLEDSAMYFCASSGGGQGGGSNQPQHFGDGTRLSIL.

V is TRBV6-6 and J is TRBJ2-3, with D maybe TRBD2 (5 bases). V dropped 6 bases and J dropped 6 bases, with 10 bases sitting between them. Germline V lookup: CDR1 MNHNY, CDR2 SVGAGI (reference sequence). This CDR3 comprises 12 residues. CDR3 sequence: CASRYGGDTQYF. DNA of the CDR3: TGTGCCAGCAGATACGGCGGGGATACGCAGTATTTT.

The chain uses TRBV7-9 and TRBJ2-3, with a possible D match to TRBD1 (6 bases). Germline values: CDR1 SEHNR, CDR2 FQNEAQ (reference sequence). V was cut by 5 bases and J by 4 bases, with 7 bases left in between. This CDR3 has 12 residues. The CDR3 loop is CASSPGADTQYF. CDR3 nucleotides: TGTGCCAGCAGCCCAGGGGCAGATACGCAGTATTTT.

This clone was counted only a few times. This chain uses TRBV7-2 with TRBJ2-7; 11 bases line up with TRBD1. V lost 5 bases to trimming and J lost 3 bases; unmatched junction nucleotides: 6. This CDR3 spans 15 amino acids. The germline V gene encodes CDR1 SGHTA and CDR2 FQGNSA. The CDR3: CASSRTGTGGYEQYF. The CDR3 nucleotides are TGTGCCAGCAGCCGTACCGGGACAGGGGGCTACGAGCAGTACTTC.

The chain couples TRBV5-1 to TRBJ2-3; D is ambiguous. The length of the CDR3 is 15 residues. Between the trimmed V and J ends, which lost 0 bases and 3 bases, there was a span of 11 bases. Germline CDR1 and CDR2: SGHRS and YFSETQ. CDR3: CASSLVASGTDTQYF. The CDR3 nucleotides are TGCGCCAGCAGCTTGGTCGCTAGTGGAACAGATACGCAGTATTTT.